These 18 T cell receptor beta chains were sequenced from one sample in a study of blood T cell repertoires in COVID-19. The assay was immunoSEQ multiplex PCR, and TCRdb's table has in-frame clones only and misses some. The table lists approximately 240,000 clones, approximately 86% of them singletons. The sequenced material came from peripheral blood. The receptors here all came from a woman aged 25 to 39 who had recovered from COVID-19.

This clone was counted a single time. V usage is TRBV5-6 and J usage is TRBJ2-3, with TRBD2 matching over 7 bases. Germline V lookup: CDR1 SGHDT, CDR2 YYEEEE. Trimming took 2 bases from V and 4 from J; bases not matched to a gene: 10. This CDR3 has 16 amino acids. In nucleotides, the CDR3 is TGTGCCAGCAGCTTAGGGATGGGGGGGAAACCAGATACGCAGTATTTT. Residues: CASSLGMGGKPDTQYF. Full variable domain (rest looked up from reference TRBV5-6 and TRBJ2-3): DAGVTQSPTHLIKTRGQQVTLRCSPKSGHDTVSWYQQALGQGPQFIFQYYEEEERQRGNFPDRFSGHQFPNYSSELNVNALLLGDSALYLCASSLGMGGKPDTQYFGPGTRLTVL.

V is TRBV3-1 (or the pseudogene TRBV3-2) and J is TRBJ2-5, with 7 nucleotides matching TRBD2. The germline V gene encodes CDR1 LGHDT and CDR2 YNNKEL (reference sequence). This CDR3 spans 14 amino acids. V shed 5 bases and J 5 bases; nucleotides not matched to a gene: 8. In nucleotides, the CDR3 is TGTGCCAGCAGCGTGGCCGGGAGGAGGGAGACCCAGTACTTC. It codes for CASSVAGRRETQYF.

The chain is built from TRBV7-9 and TRBJ2-7, with 10 bases fitting TRBD1. Germline V gives CDR1 SEHNR, CDR2 FQNEAQ (reference sequence). This CDR3 has 17 amino acids. V shed 5 bases and J 1 base; nucleotides not matched to a gene: 11. The CDR3 loop reads CASSPRSDRGPSYEQYF. The DNA for the CDR3 is TGTGCCAGCAGCCCCCGAAGTGACAGGGGGCCGTCCTACGAGCAGTACTTC.

This rearrangement joins TRBV27 to TRBJ2-7; tentative D call: TRBD2 (6 bases). Germline CDR1 and CDR2: MNHEY and SMNVEV (reference sequence). V lost 0 bases to trimming and J lost 7 bases, with 13 bases between them. The CDR3 has 14 residues. The CDR3 sequence is CASSLSPPRGEQYF. The CDR3 DNA follows: TGTGCCAGCAGTTTATCCCCGCCCCGGGGGGAGCAGTACTTC.

The chain's CDR3 is CASCVEDYSPLHF. CDR3 DNA: TGTGCCAGCTGCGTAGAGGACTATTCACCCCTCCACTTT. The chain uses TRBV6-6 and TRBJ1-6; D call uncertain. V lost 8 bases, J lost 8 bases, and 13 bases lay in between. The CDR3 consists of 13 residues. Per the germline V gene, CDR1 is MNHNY and CDR2 is SVGAGI (reference sequence).

This clone appeared a few times. CDR3 in amino acids: CASRRGAEGGDEQYF. In DNA form, the CDR3 reads TGTGCCAGCAGACGGGGGGCGGAGGGGGGCGACGAGCAGTACTTC. The chain links TRBV21-1 to TRBJ2-7; TRBD2 reflects the table's D call only, with no check against the DNA. TRBV21-1 is listed as a pseudogene. The CDR3 is 15 amino acids.

This sequence joins TRBV14 and TRBJ1-2, with D perhaps TRBD1 (6 bases). The CDR3 extends over 15 amino acids. V was clipped by 3 bases and J by 8 bases, with 19 bases between them. Looked up from germline, CDR1 is SGHDN and CDR2 is FVKESK. The CDR3 DNA sequence: TGTGCCAGCAGCCAGATCAGTGAGGGGGGGAGCGGCTACACCTTC. The encoded protein is CASSQISEGGSGYTF.

The rearrangement links TRBV15 to TRBJ2-3; perhaps TRBD1 as D (5 bases). V was pared by 5 bases and J by 2 bases, with 14 bases between. The germline V gene has CDR1 LNHNV and CDR2 YYDKDF (reference sequence). The CDR3 length is 15 residues. The CDR3 DNA follows: TGTGCCACCAGCTATCAGGGCCTACCCACAGATACGCAGTATTTT. As protein: CATSYQGLPTDTQYF.

The chain employs TRBV5-6 and TRBJ1-2, with 9 bases lining up with TRBD1. The CDR3 has 14 residues. The V and J ends lost 0 bases and 8 bases, in that order; junction bases with no gene match: 5. Germline assignment: CDR1 SGHDT and CDR2 YYEEEE. Here the CDR3 DNA reads TGTGCCAGCAGCTTGGGGGACAGGGCCGCCGGCTACACCTTC. It encodes CASSLGDRAAGYTF.

For the CDR3, the DNA is TGCAGCGTCCAGAAGATCACGGAGGGGAATTATCTCTATGGCTACACCTTC. Translated: CSVQKITEGNYLYGYTF. V is TRBV29-1 and J is TRBJ1-2; D might be TRBD1 (5 bases). Per germline, CDR1 SQVTM and CDR2 ANQGSEA. The CDR3 runs to 17 residues. V shed 6 bases and J shed 4 bases, with 27 bases lying between them. Full variable domain (rest looked up from reference TRBV29-1 and TRBJ1-2): SAVISQKPSRDICQRGTSLTIQCQVDSQVTMMFWYRQQPGQSLTLIATANQGSEATYESGFVIDKFPISRPNLTFSTLTVSNMSPEDSSIYLCSVQKITEGNYLYGYTFGSGTRLTVV.

The chain joins TRBV7-9 to TRBJ1-1, with unresolved D. With 4 bases removed from V and 6 bases from J, the gap between germline ends came to 9 bases. The CDR3 length is 12 residues. The germline CDR1 and CDR2 sequences are SEHNR and FQNEAQ (reference sequence). The CDR3 sequence: CASSSQRAEAFF. In nucleotides, the CDR3 is TGTGCCAGCAGCTCCCAAAGAGCTGAAGCTTTCTTT.

This chain connects TRBV7-2 to TRBJ1-2; perhaps TRBD1 as D (6 bases). The CDR3 runs 15 residues. Germline CDR1 is SGHTA and CDR2 is FQGNSA. The V end was cut by 4 bases, the J end by 2 bases, with 14 bases between. DNA for the CDR3: TGTGCCAGCAGCTATTCCGGGACAACCAACTATGGCTACACCTTC. Translated: CASSYSGTTNYGYTF. The whole variable domain, remainder taken from reference TRBV7-2 and TRBJ1-2, is GAGVSQSPSNKVTEKGKDVELRCDPISGHTALYWYRQSLGQGLEFLIYFQGNSAPDKSGLPSDRFSAERTGGSVSTLTIQRTQQEDSAVYLCASSYSGTTNYGYTFGSGTRLTVV.

The chain recombines TRBV19 with TRBJ2-7; 13 nucleotides line up with TRBD2. The CDR3 is 15 amino acids. The germline gives CDR1 LNHDA, CDR2 SQIVND (reference sequence). Germline trimming cut 4 bases from V and 2 bases from J; bases unmatched to any gene: 2. CDR3 sequence reads: CASSRGLAGTYEQYF. The CDR3 DNA reads as TGTGCCAGTAGTAGGGGACTAGCGGGGACCTACGAGCAGTACTTC.

The rearrangement joins TRBV5-5 to TRBJ2-4; 7 positions agree with TRBD1. The trim removed 3 bases at V and 8 bases at J, leaving 8 bases unmatched. The CDR3 is made up of 14 amino acids. Germline loops: CDR1 SGHKS, CDR2 YYEKEE (reference sequence). The CDR3 bases are TGTGCCAGCAGCTCCGACAGGGTTTCAGACATTCAGTACTTC. Its protein is CASSSDRVSDIQYF.

The gene calls are TRBV7-9 and TRBJ1-2; 8 positions match TRBD1. V lost 7 bases and J lost 4; bases outside the gene matches: 14. The CDR3 is made up of 16 amino acids. Germline loops: CDR1 SEHNR, CDR2 FQNEAQ (reference sequence). Here the CDR3 reads CASTSRGQELGYGYTF. The CDR3 DNA is TGTGCCAGCACCAGCCGGGGACAGGAGCTAGGCTATGGCTACACCTTC.

This chain links TRBV12-2 with TRBJ1-1. TRBV12-2 is a pseudogene segment. This CDR3 region has 15 residues. The CDR3, as DNA: TGTGCAAGTCGCTCTACTGACAGCGGGGACACTGAAGCTTTCTTT. It yields the protein CASRSTDSGDTEAFF.

The chain joins TRBV9 to TRBJ2-7, with 10 bases aligning to TRBD1. The CDR3 contains 15 residues. Trimming removed 4 bases from V and 2 bases from J; junction bases left unmatched: 6. Germline values: CDR1 SGDLS, CDR2 YYNGEE. For the CDR3, the DNA is TGTGCCAGCAGCCCAGGGACAGGGGACGCCTACGAGCAGTACTTC. Encoded protein: CASSPGTGDAYEQYF.

The chain's CDR3 is CASSQALAGGQTGELFF. CDR3 in DNA: TGTGCCAGCAGCCAAGCCCTAGCGGGGGGGCAAACCGGGGAGCTGTTTTTT. The chain recombines TRBV4-2 with TRBJ2-2, with 12 positions matching TRBD2. Per germline, CDR1 LGHNA and CDR2 YNFKEQ. With V trimmed by 1 base and J by 5 bases, 5 bases remained unmatched. CDR3 size: 17 residues.